A single sample gave rise to the 31 T cell receptor beta chains below, sequenced in a study of blood T cell repertoires in COVID-19. Method: immunoSEQ multiplex PCR; TCRdb's copy keeps in-frame clones and lacks some. The sample contains 400,000 to 550,000 clones, approximately 90% of which appear only once. Specimen: peripheral blood. These receptor sequences come from a woman aged 30 to 39 with acute or convalescent COVID-19.

This chain joins TRBV6-2 or TRBV6-3 and TRBJ1-2; D perhaps matches TRBD1 (5 bases). V was cut by 4 bases and J by 6 bases, with 21 bases left in between. The CDR3 totals 16 residues. Per the germline V gene, CDR1 is MNHEY and CDR2 is SVGEGT. The chain's CDR3 is CASSFRGRRPSDGYTF. The CDR3 region has the DNA TGTGCCAGCAGTTTCCGGGGGAGGAGGCCGAGTGATGGCTACACCTTC.

This clone appeared a single time. J is TRBJ2-7 and V is TRBV5-1; 7 positions match TRBD1. The germline V gene encodes CDR1 SGHRS and CDR2 YFSETQ. The CDR3 runs to 13 residues. V trimming: 3 bases; J trimming: 5 bases; junction bases outside the gene matches: 5. The CDR3 spells CASSSTGFHEQYF. For the CDR3, the DNA is TGCGCCAGCAGCTCGACAGGGTTCCACGAGCAGTACTTC. The full variable domain, its missing parts supplied by reference TRBV5-1 and TRBJ2-7, is KAGVTQTPRYLIKTRGQQVTLSCSPISGHRSVSWYQQTPGQGLQFLFEYFSETQRNKGNFPGRFSGRQFSNSRSEMNVSTLELGDSALYLCASSSTGFHEQYFGPGTRLTVT.

This clone was counted a single time. This chain uses TRBV5-8 with TRBJ2-7; a weak D match, TRBD1 (6 bases). This CDR3 is built from 15 residues. CDR1 SGHTS and CDR2 YDEGEE come from the germline V gene. Trimming removed 4 bases from V and 2 bases from J, with 16 bases in between. CDR3 sequence: CASSGLDSITYEQYF. CDR3 sequence (DNA): TGTGCCAGCAGCGGGCTGGACAGTATCACCTACGAGCAGTACTTC.

The J gene is TRBJ1-6, the V gene TRBV3-1 (or the pseudogene TRBV3-2), with 9 nucleotides matching TRBD1. V gave up 2 bases and J gave up 9 bases; unmatched junction bases: 8. Per the germline V gene, CDR1 is LGHDT and CDR2 is YNNKEL (reference sequence). This CDR3 is built from 16 residues. The CDR3 protein is CASSQTGTGFSSPLHF. In DNA, the CDR3 is TGTGCCAGCAGCCAAACCGGGACAGGGTTTAGTTCACCCCTCCACTTT.

The gene calls are TRBV27 and TRBJ1-2; D perhaps matches TRBD1 (5 bases). Deletions cut 2 bases from V and 5 bases from J, with 18 bases between. Per the germline V gene, CDR1 is MNHEY and CDR2 is SMNVEV (reference sequence). This CDR3 has 16 residues. This CDR3 reads CASSLTPGVGRYGYTF. As DNA, the CDR3 is TGTGCCAGCAGTTTAACCCCGGGGGTGGGAAGATATGGCTACACCTTC.

This clone was detected a few times. The V call is TRBV4-2, the J call TRBJ1-6; no firm D call. Trimming removed 0 bases at V and 10 bases at J, with 22 bases between. The CDR3 contains 18 residues. The V gene's germline CDR1 is LGHNA and CDR2 YNFKEQ. The CDR3 spells CASSQDLGRGVRWSPLHF. CDR3 bases: TGTGCCAGCAGCCAAGATCTAGGGCGGGGTGTTCGGTGGTCACCCCTCCACTTT.

The chain combines TRBV2 with TRBJ2-3, with a weak D call TRBD1 (6 bases). Per the germline V gene, CDR1 is SNHLY and CDR2 is FYNNEI. The CDR3 has 15 amino acids. V dropped 11 bases and J dropped 2 bases, with 20 bases sitting between them. CDR3 loop: CAGARGLGATDTQYF. CDR3 in DNA: TGTGCCGGAGCCAGGGGTCTAGGGGCCACAGATACGCAGTATTTT.

This clone was recorded once. The V call is TRBV4-1, the J call TRBJ2-3; D is possibly TRBD1 (5 bases). V dropped 2 bases and J dropped 5 bases, with 14 bases sitting between them. The CDR3 extends over 15 amino acids. Germline V lookup: CDR1 MGHRA, CDR2 YSYEKL. The CDR3 nucleotides read TGCGCCAGCAGCCAACACGGCAGGGTCAGAGATACGCAGTATTTT. It is translated as CASSQHGRVRDTQYF.

The chain has TRBV2 and TRBJ2-6, with a possible D match to TRBD2 (6 bases). Deletions cut 3 bases from V and 4 bases from J, with 16 bases between. Germline assignment: CDR1 SNHLY and CDR2 FYNNEI. This CDR3 comprises 17 residues. The CDR3, as DNA: TGTGCCAGCAGTGACCCATTATCGGGGGTCGGGGCCAACGTCCTGACTTTC. Translating it yields CASSDPLSGVGANVLTF.

This clone came up a few times. This sequence joins TRBV7-8 and TRBJ1-3; tentatively, D is TRBD1 (5 bases). Between the trimmed V and J ends, which lost 1 base and 0 bases, there was a span of 10 bases. There are 16 residues in the CDR3. Germline-derived CDR1 and CDR2 are SGHVS and FQNEAQ. The chain's CDR3 is CASSLEGMSSGNTIYF. The CDR3 bases are TGTGCCAGCAGCTTAGAGGGGATGAGCTCTGGAAACACCATATATTTT.

V gene TRBV9 combines with J gene TRBJ2-3, with 11 bases aligning to TRBD2. The CDR3 totals 16 residues. J gave up 5 bases and V 3 bases, and 8 bases lay outside the gene matches. Germline assignment: CDR1 SGDLS and CDR2 YYNGEE. The CDR3 protein is CASSETSGAPGDTQYF. In DNA form, the CDR3 reads TGTGCCAGCAGCGAGACTAGCGGGGCGCCAGGAGATACGCAGTATTTT. Using reference TRBV9 and TRBJ2-3 for the parts outside the CDR3, the full variable domain is DSGVTQTPKHLITATGQRVTLRCSPRSGDLSVYWYQQSLDQGLQFLIQYYNGEERAKGNILERFSAQQFPDLHSELNLSSLELGDSALYFCASSETSGAPGDTQYFGPGTRLTVL.

Only one count was recorded for this clone. CDR3 sequence: CAISEASPGSYNEQFF. The CDR3 DNA sequence: TGTGCCATCAGTGAGGCCTCTCCGGGCTCCTACAATGAGCAGTTCTTC. V gene TRBV10-3 combines with J gene TRBJ2-1; no firm D call. The CDR3 is 16 amino acids. Germline V gene data show CDR1 as ENHRY and CDR2 as SYGVKD. V was clipped by 2 bases and J by 0 bases, with 11 bases between them.

The J gene is TRBJ1-5, the V gene TRBV6-1; 8 nucleotides line up with TRBD1. From germline, CDR1 is MNHNS and CDR2 SASEGT. With 2 bases clipped from V and 6 bases from J, the junction kept 3 bases outside the gene matches. This CDR3 is 14 amino acids long. The CDR3 nucleotides read TGTGCCAGCAGTGAACCGACAGGGGTTCAGCCCCAGCATTTT. Encoded protein: CASSEPTGVQPQHF.

The chain joins TRBV27 to TRBJ2-1; 10 bases are shared with TRBD2. Unmatched junction bases numbered 6, after V lost 7 bases and J lost 6 bases. The CDR3 length is 14 residues. Germline V CDR1 and CDR2: MNHEY, SMNVEV (reference sequence). The DNA for the CDR3 is TGTGCCAGCAAAGAGCGGGGGGGCCTCAATGAGCAGTTCTTC. Translation gives CASKERGGLNEQFF.

The chain employs TRBV6-5 and TRBJ2-5, with TRBD1 matching over 7 bases. Germline CDR1 reads MNHEY; CDR2 reads SVGAGI. This CDR3 contains 14 residues. The V segment lost 6 bases and the J segment 5 bases; nucleotides outside the gene matches: 9. The CDR3 coding sequence is TGTGCCAGCAGCTCGACAGGGCGGATCGAGACCCAGTACTTC. This codes for CASSSTGRIETQYF.

V is TRBV4-1 and J is TRBJ1-1; D uncertain. V was shortened by 0 bases and J by 6 bases, with 8 bases between the two germline ends. The CDR3 is made up of 13 amino acids. The germline gives CDR1 MGHRA, CDR2 YSYEKL. CDR3 sequence reads: CASSQDLAAEAFF. CDR3 coding DNA: TGCGCCAGCAGCCAAGATCTAGCGGCTGAAGCTTTCTTT.

The genes are TRBV5-5 and TRBJ1-1, with D possibly matching TRBD1 (5 bases). Germline V gives CDR1 SGHKS, CDR2 YYEKEE (reference sequence). Trimming took off 0 bases at V and 1 base at J, with 7 bases between the two ends. The CDR3 consists of 14 residues. The CDR3 DNA follows: TGTGCCAGCAGCTTGGTCAGGGCGAACACTGAAGCTTTCTTT. It yields the protein CASSLVRANTEAFF.

The CDR3 spells CASSPRQGRFNGYTF. Here the CDR3 DNA reads TGTGCCAGCAGTCCCCGACAGGGGAGGTTCAATGGCTACACCTTC. V is TRBV6-5 and J is TRBJ1-2, with 8 bases matching TRBD1. This CDR3 has 15 residues. Germline V gene lookup returns CDR1 MNHEY and CDR2 SVGAGI. With 5 bases clipped from V and 6 bases from J, the junction kept 11 bases outside the gene matches.

The chain links TRBV9 to TRBJ2-3; 8 nucleotides agree with TRBD2. Germline V CDR1 and CDR2: SGDLS, YYNGEE. After removal of 9 bases from V and 4 bases from J, the junction contained 7 bases not matched to a gene. The CDR3 has 13 amino acids. CDR3 sequence reads: CAILGGLADTQYF. The CDR3 bases are TGTGCCATCCTGGGGGGACTAGCAGATACGCAGTATTTT.

The chain couples TRBV6-1 to TRBJ1-5; D unresolved. Germline V gene data show CDR1 as MNHNS and CDR2 as SASEGT. Trimming cost V 1 base and J 2 bases, with 9 bases left between them. The CDR3 covers 15 residues. The CDR3 DNA reads as TGTGCCAGCAGTGAAGACGGGAGAGGCAATCAGCCCCAGCATTTT. Protein: CASSEDGRGNQPQHF.

The chain links TRBV4-1 to TRBJ2-3; D is ambiguous. The CDR3 loop spans 17 amino acids. The V gene's germline CDR1 is MGHRA and CDR2 YSYEKL. Trimming left V 1 base short and J 0 bases short, with 14 bases between. CDR3 coding DNA: TGCGCCAGCAGCCAAGCCCCGTGGCCCGCAAGCACAGATACGCAGTATTTT. Its translation is CASSQAPWPASTDTQYF.

The chain is built from TRBV6-1 and TRBJ1-1; TRBD1 matches 8 bases. V dropped 6 bases and J dropped 3; count of bases not matched to a gene: 12. The CDR3 extends over 16 amino acids. The germline V gene has CDR1 MNHNS and CDR2 SASEGT. The CDR3 sequence is CASRENHRGVYTEAFF. DNA of the CDR3: TGTGCCAGCAGAGAAAACCACAGGGGGGTGTACACTGAAGCTTTCTTT.

The gene calls are TRBV5-5 and TRBJ1-5; D is unclear. Germline V gene lookup returns CDR1 SGHKS and CDR2 YYEKEE (reference sequence). This CDR3 has 16 amino acids. V was clipped by 5 bases and J by 2 bases, with 17 bases between them. The CDR3 reads CASSPGRGIGNQPQHF. CDR3 bases: TGTGCCAGCAGTCCCGGCCGAGGGATTGGCAATCAGCCCCAGCATTTT.

The rearrangement uses TRBV5-1 and TRBJ2-3; TRBD1 matches 7 bases. The CDR3 is 18 residues long. The germline V gene encodes CDR1 SGHRS and CDR2 YFSETQ. The junction had 15 bases not matched to a gene; V was cut back by 2 bases and J by 3 bases. The CDR3 DNA reads TGCGCCAGCAGCTTTAAAGGCGCCTACAGGGGAAAAACAGATACGCAGTATTTT. It codes for CASSFKGAYRGKTDTQYF.

The chain joins TRBV11-2 to TRBJ1-1; D is unclear. Germline V gene sequence: CDR1 SGHAT, CDR2 FQNNGV. V shed 5 bases and J shed 1 base, with 8 bases lying between them. CDR3 length: 13 residues. The CDR3 spells CASSRDRNTEAFF. As DNA, the CDR3 is TGTGCCAGCAGCCGAGATAGGAACACTGAAGCTTTCTTT.

V usage is TRBV5-6 and J usage is TRBJ2-7, with D maybe TRBD2 (6 bases). The V and J ends lost 4 bases and 3 bases respectively, with 11 bases between them. This CDR3 region has 13 residues. The germline V gene encodes CDR1 SGHDT and CDR2 YYEEEE. CDR3 nucleotide sequence: TGTGCCAGCAGCAGGGGACTTAACTACGAGCAGTACTTC. It specifies CASSRGLNYEQYF.

The chain employs TRBV6-5 and TRBJ1-2; no definite D call. V was pared by 6 bases and J by 8 bases, with 10 bases between. The CDR3 covers 11 residues. Germline CDR1 reads MNHEY; CDR2 reads SVGAGI. This CDR3 is CASRHAQGYTF. Written as DNA, the CDR3 is TGTGCCAGCAGACACGCACAGGGCTACACCTTC.

This clone was seen once. The chain couples TRBV3-1 (or the pseudogene TRBV3-2) to TRBJ1-5; D gene ambiguous. Trimming left V 4 bases short and J 3 bases short, with 13 bases between. Germline V gives CDR1 LGHDT, CDR2 YNNKEL (reference sequence). The CDR3 sequence is 15 residues long. The CDR3 loop reads CASSPQPGNNQPQHF. The CDR3 region has the DNA TGTGCCAGCAGCCCCCAACCCGGGAACAATCAGCCCCAGCATTTT.

V and J are TRBV4-1 and TRBJ2-7, with a tentative D call TRBD2 (5 bases). The CDR3 has 13 residues. Trimming stripped 3 bases from V and 5 bases from J, with 11 bases between. Germline CDR1 MGHRA, CDR2 YSYEKL. In DNA, the CDR3 is TGCGCCAGCAGCCAGGCGAGCGGCGACGAGCAGTACTTC. It specifies CASSQASGDEQYF.

This clone was detected only once. The chain recombines TRBV25-1 with TRBJ2-1; a weak D match, TRBD2 (6 bases). The CDR3 is 12 residues long. Trimming stripped 3 bases from V and 16 bases from J, with 16 bases between. CDR1 is MGHDK and CDR2 is SYGVNS in the germline V gene. The CDR3: CASSDYRDLGFF. The CDR3 DNA sequence: TGTGCCAGCAGTGATTACCGGGACTTGGGATTCTTC.

V is TRBV11-3 and J is TRBJ2-1; D unresolved. This CDR3 is built from 13 residues. The V gene's germline CDR1 is SGHNT and CDR2 YENEEA. Trimming took off 1 base at V and 9 bases at J, with 10 bases between the two ends. Here the CDR3 reads CASSLVTVGEQFF. The CDR3, as DNA: TGTGCCAGCAGCTTAGTCACGGTCGGTGAGCAGTTCTTC.